These T cell receptor beta chains were read from a single sample in a study of CD8 T cells in Susac syndrome. From the immunoSEQ multiplex PCR reads, TCRdb called clonotypes with MiXCR, one entry per CDR3 protein. The data show 250,000 or so distinct CDR3 sequences, just over 90% seen once. Sequencing input: CD4+ T cells from PBMCs. All receptors derive from a human donor with multiple sclerosis. Both conserved end residues are part of each CDR3. A D gene is named only where the DNA matches it firmly. Clone sizes are given selectively: once, few, many, or a class where the clone is expanded.

>TRBJ2-7|NA|TRBV9|TRBD1
TGTGCCAGCAGCGCGGGACAGGGGGCTTTGGGGGAGCAGTACTTC
CASSAGQGALGEQYF
>TRBJ2-1|NA|TRBV29-1|TRBD1
TGCAGCGTTGATTCTACAGGGGGCAATGAGCAGTTCTTC
CSVDSTGGNEQFF
>TRBJ2-2|NA|TRBV12-3/TRBV12-4|NA
TGTGCCAGCAGTTTAGCGCTAAGCGGGTCTAACACCGGGGAGCTGTTTTTT
CASSLALSGSNTGELFF
>TRBJ1-2|NA|TRBV29-1|NA
TGCAGCGTTGAAGATCTGACAGCCTATGGCTACACCTTC
CSVEDLTAYGYTF
>TRBJ1-4|NA|TRBV12-3/TRBV12-4|TRBD1
TGTGCCAGCAGTCGCCCCACGGGACAGGGGCCCGAAAAACTGTTTTTT
CASSRPTGQGPEKLFF
>TRBJ1-6|NA|TRBV13|TRBD1
TGTGCCAGCAGCTCTTACCCAGGGGGGGGTAATTCACCCCTCCACTTT
CASSSYPGGGNSPLHF
>TRBJ2-5|once|TRBV5-8|TRBD1
TGTGCCAGCAGCCGGGACAGGGGGAAGACCCAGTACTTC
CASSRDRGKTQYF
>TRBJ2-7|NA|TRBV5-1|TRBD1
TGCGCCAGCAGCCTCGGGACAGGGCGCTCCTACGAGCAGTACTTC
CASSLGTGRSYEQYF
>TRBJ2-7|NA|TRBV12-3/TRBV12-4|NA
TGTGCCAGCAGTCTTCACGGACAGAGCTCCTACGAGCAGTACTTC
CASSLHGQSSYEQYF
>TRBJ2-7|NA|TRBV25-1|TRBD2
TGTGCCAGCAGTGGGCTAGCGGGGGGCTCCTACGAGCAGTACTTC
CASSGLAGGSYEQYF
>TRBJ2-4|NA|TRBV15|TRBD2
TGTGCCACCAGCAGAGATCTCGGAGGGAGGGGCGCCAAAAACATTCAGTACTTC
CATSRDLGGRGAKNIQYF
>TRBJ2-1|NA|TRBV24-1|TRBD1
TGTGCCACCAGTGATTTTTTGGCGGCCAGGGGGAGTGAGCAGTTCTTC
CATSDFLAARGSEQFF
>TRBJ2-7|NA|TRBV2|NA
TGTGCCAGCAGTGACTCCTCCTACGAGCAGTACTTC
CASSDSSYEQYF
>TRBJ2-7|NA|TRBV11-2|TRBD1
TGTGCCAGCAGCCCCGGGACAGAAAAGTACGAGCAGTACTTC
CASSPGTEKYEQYF
>TRBJ1-1|once|TRBV28|TRBD1
TGTGCCAGCGGCGCAGGGGGCGCGCCCGAGGCTGAAGCTTTCTTT
CASGAGGAPEAEAFF
>TRBJ1-2|NA|TRBV20-1|NA
TGCAGTGCTAGAGATGAGTTATCTGGACGATTACTTGATGGCTACACCTTC
CSARDELSGRLLDGYTF
>TRBJ2-7|NA|TRBV10-3|TRBD1
TGTGCCATCAGTGAGGGACTGGGACAGCAAATCTACGAGCAGTACTTC
CAISEGLGQQIYEQYF
>TRBJ2-1|NA|TRBV4-1|NA
TGCGCCAGCAGCCAAGCTACTAGCCATCTTTACAATGAGCAGTTCTTC
CASSQATSHLYNEQFF
>TRBJ2-7|NA|TRBV6-1|NA
TGTGCCAGCAGCCCCGGGACAATAAGTGGCGAGCAGTACTTC
CASSPGTISGEQYF
>TRBJ1-1|NA|TRBV5-1|TRBD1
TGCGCCAGCAGCTTGAGACCCATAGGTCAGCGACAGGGTATGAACACTGAAGCTTTCTTT
CASSLRPIGQRQGMNTEAFF
>TRBJ1-1|NA|TRBV6-1|NA
TGTGCCAGCAGTGTCCTCGTGGGGGTAGGTGCCACTGAAGCTTTCTTT
CASSVLVGVGATEAFF